The entry below gives a single T cell receptor (beta chain) sequence along with its context. Its antigen is still unknown. This sample is part of a study of T cell responses to AZD1222 COVID-19 vaccine. Study summary: Recipients boosted at about 4 weeks or about 12 weeks are pooled.

The CDR3 spans 16 residues. Germline V gene sequence: CDR1 SGHNT, CDR2 YYREEE (reference sequence). V shed 2 bases, J shed 2 bases, and the junction held 8 bases outside the gene matches. General study points: Donors skewed white British and female; clonal diversity was possibly underestimated. It was only after the peak T cell response that any repertoires were sampled. Increased Spike-specific TCR breadth and depth were observed after two AZD1222 doses.

Some clones are missing from TCRdb's copy, which holds only in-frame ones; the method was immunoSEQ multiplex PCR. The repertoire holds 100,000 to 130,000 clones, with roughly nine tenths as singletons. The receptor's source is an adult in good health. The sequencing here drew on peripheral blood, taken on day 0 of AZD1222 vaccination. The V and J genes are TRBV5-4 and TRBJ2-5; 8 nucleotides align to TRBD1. CDR3 protein: CASSLPPGQAQETQYF. CDR3 DNA: TGTGCCAGCAGCTTACCCCCGGGACAGGCACAAGAGACCCAGTACTTC.